Given below is one T cell receptor beta chain in context. The sample holds one count of this clonotype. Its antigen is not yet known. Per-base qualities were not stored, and no clone one base away is much larger. A lone read offers only weak evidence. Library generation was performed with multiplex PCR. Reads for this sample came from an Illumina HiSeq 4000. To build TCR beta libraries, CDR3 regions were amplified by Arm-PCR using iRepertoire HTBI primers. Before sequencing, the PCR products went through gel purification. Per the authors' processing: Gene usage analysis of CDR3 amino acid clonotypes used the 60 to 80 TRBV and more than 13 TRBJ segments found across samples. COPE and FqMerger were used to merge the filtered high-quality paired reads into contigs. BLAST was used to align contigs to IMGT TRBV, TRBD and TRBJ reference genes, with CDR3 defined following IMGT. Highly expanded clones were defined as clonotypes with a frequency above 0.1%. Repertoire diversity was measured by Shannon entropy, and V-J evenness by the Gini coefficient. Clonotypes shared by more than one individual were considered public. TCRdb took the public reads, trimmed them with fastp at Q25, ran MiXCR for clone calling and kept in-frame beta chains. Rows merge per CDR3 protein into single entries with the most common DNA and genes. These V and J calls rely on TCRdb rather than the paper's analysis. The sample has 700,000 or so distinct CDR3 sequences on record, about 32% of them singletons. The ten biggest clones cover 40% to 50% of the sample.

This entry comes from a study of regulatory T cells in long-lasting Graves disease (dated by TCRdb to the early 2020s). Broadly, across the study: Persistent Graves' disease was defined as persistently positive TSH receptor autoantibodies together with antithyroid drug treatment for over 5 years. Peripheral blood TCR sequencing and RNA sequencing compared persistent Graves' disease patients with newly diagnosed Graves' disease patients. The study was registered as a clinical trial and conducted in China. A total of roughly 33 samples were covered by TCR sequencing, comprising approximately 13 persistent and 20 or so newly diagnosed Graves' disease patients. Antithyroid drugs had been taken for 8.5 to 12 years on average by persistent Graves' disease patients in the clinical cohort.

Trimming takes 0 bases from V and 7 bases from J, and the germline ends sit 15 bases apart. Taken from the germline V gene (reference sequence), the CDR1 and CDR2 loops are GTSNPN and SVGIG. From cysteine to phenylalanine, the CDR3 is 14 amino acids long. Here the CDR3 DNA is all that survives: 42 bases in frame from base 1. According to the study, the label for this sample's time point signals: persistent/refractory GD, antithyroid drugs over 5 years with positive TRAb. For both TCR sequencing and RNA sequencing, RNA was extracted from PBMCs using TRIzol. Graves' disease was diagnosed according to American Thyroid Association guidelines. Patients were recruited from an endocrinology department in Xi'an, China. From each patient, approximately 9.9 milliliters of peripheral blood was collected into an EDTA anticoagulant tube. Ficoll Paque Plus density gradient separation was used to isolate PBMCs, and no further T cell sorting was done. An Agilent 2100 Bioanalyzer and agarose gel were used to check RNA quality, while a NanoDrop 2000 measured RNA concentration.

What the research found in general, with its limitations: As a limitation, the authors acknowledged that the small sample size may reduce accuracy. Compared with newly diagnosed patients, persistent Graves' disease patients had lower TCR Shannon entropy and fewer highly expanded clones, which suggests clonal expansion. Only the TCR beta chain was sequenced and analyzed. Persistent patients shared more public clonotypes among themselves (2,741) than newly diagnosed patients did (roughly 910). Peripheral blood alone was examined, since thyroid tissue, which constituted the primary lesion, could not be accessed. TRBV28, TRBJ1-2 and TRBJ2-5 were preferentially used in persistent disease, while TRBV20-1 and TRBJ2-1 were favored in newly diagnosed disease.

The sample consisted of peripheral blood mononuclear cells (PBMCs), taken when the disease was refractory, from a patient treated with antithyroid drugs. The TCR originated in a female donor with Graves disease. The rearranged segments are TRBV30 and TRBJ1-2; confidence is insufficient to name the D gene. The CDR3 corresponds to CAWSVPRKDRGYTF. At the DNA level, the sequence is TGTGCCTGGAGTGTACCAAGGAAAGACCGTGGCTACACCTTC.